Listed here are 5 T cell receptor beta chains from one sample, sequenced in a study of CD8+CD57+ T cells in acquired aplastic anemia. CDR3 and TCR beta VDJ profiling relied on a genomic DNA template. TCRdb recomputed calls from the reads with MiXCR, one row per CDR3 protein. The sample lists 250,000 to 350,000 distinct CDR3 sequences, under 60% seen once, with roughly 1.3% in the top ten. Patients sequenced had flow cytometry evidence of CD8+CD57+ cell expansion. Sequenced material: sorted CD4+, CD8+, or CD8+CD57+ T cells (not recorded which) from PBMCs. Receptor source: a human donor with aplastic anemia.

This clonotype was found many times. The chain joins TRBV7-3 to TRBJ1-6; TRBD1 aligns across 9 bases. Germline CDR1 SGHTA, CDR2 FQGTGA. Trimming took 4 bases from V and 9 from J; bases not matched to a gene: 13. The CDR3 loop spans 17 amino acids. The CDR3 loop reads CASSSGLGGQGTSPLHF. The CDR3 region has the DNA TGTGCCAGCAGCTCGGGTTTGGGGGGACAGGGTACTTCACCCCTCCACTTT.

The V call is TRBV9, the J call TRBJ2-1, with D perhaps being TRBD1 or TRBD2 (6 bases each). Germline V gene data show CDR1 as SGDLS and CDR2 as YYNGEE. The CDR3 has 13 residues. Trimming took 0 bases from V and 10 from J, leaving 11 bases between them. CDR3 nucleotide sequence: TGTGCCAGCAGCGTAGCGGGGGCGTTGGAGCAGTTCTTC. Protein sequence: CASSVAGALEQFF.

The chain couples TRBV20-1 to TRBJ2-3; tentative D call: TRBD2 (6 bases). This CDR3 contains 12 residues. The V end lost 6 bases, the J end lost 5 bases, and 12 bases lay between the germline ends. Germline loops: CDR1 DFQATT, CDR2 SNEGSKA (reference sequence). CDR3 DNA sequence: TGCAGTGCGCAAACGGAGGGAGATACGCAGTATTTT. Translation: CSAQTEGDTQYF.

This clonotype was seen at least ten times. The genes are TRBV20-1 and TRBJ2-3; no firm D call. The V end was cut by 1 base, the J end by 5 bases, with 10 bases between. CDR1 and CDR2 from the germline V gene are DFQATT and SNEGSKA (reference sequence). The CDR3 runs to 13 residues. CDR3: CSARVDHRDTQYF. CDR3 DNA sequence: TGCAGTGCTAGAGTAGATCATAGAGATACGCAGTATTTT.

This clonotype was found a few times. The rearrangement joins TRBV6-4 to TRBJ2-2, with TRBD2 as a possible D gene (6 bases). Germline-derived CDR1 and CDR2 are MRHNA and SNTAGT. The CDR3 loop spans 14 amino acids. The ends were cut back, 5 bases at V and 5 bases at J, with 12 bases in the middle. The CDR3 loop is CASSRAGSTGELFF. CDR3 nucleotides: TGTGCCAGCAGTCGAGCGGGTTCGACCGGGGAGCTGTTTTTT.